Listed below are T cell receptor beta chains from one sample, sequenced in a study of blood T cell repertoires in COVID-19. Using immunoSEQ multiplex PCR, the repertoire was profiled, and TCRdb retains in-frame clones only, with some absent. Among approximately 100,000 clones, just under 85% were seen once, and the ten largest hold about 3.6%. Specimen: peripheral blood. The receptors shown here come from a woman of 80 years or more with active or convalescent COVID-19. CDR3s include the opening cysteine and the closing phenylalanine or tryptophan. Each record gives: V gene, J gene, clone size, CDR3 protein. The listing skips clone size in some rows; elsewhere it reads once, few, many or a size class.

v_call: TRBV5-5
j_call: TRBJ1-5
clone_size: .
cdr3_aa: CASSDYRVRGSNQPQHF

v_call: TRBV14
j_call: TRBJ2-1
clone_size: .
cdr3_aa: CASSQETVIHNEQFF

v_call: TRBV18
j_call: TRBJ2-4
clone_size: once
cdr3_aa: CASSRDRLTNPLAKNIQYF

v_call: TRBV12-3/TRBV12-4
j_call: TRBJ2-7
clone_size: .
cdr3_aa: CASSLRGTYEQYF

v_call: TRBV18
j_call: TRBJ1-5
clone_size: .
cdr3_aa: CASSPQGNQPQHF

v_call: TRBV10-3
j_call: TRBJ1-1
clone_size: .
cdr3_aa: CASHGGWDTEAFF

v_call: TRBV7-9
j_call: TRBJ2-7
clone_size: .
cdr3_aa: CASSSITGFSYEQYF

v_call: TRBV6-2/TRBV6-3
j_call: TRBJ1-1
clone_size: .
cdr3_aa: CASTPLSFLSAGMNTEAFF

v_call: TRBV14
j_call: TRBJ1-6
clone_size: .
cdr3_aa: CASSRDLDSPLHF

v_call: TRBV28
j_call: TRBJ1-2
clone_size: .
cdr3_aa: CASSFGGAAAIKNYGYTF

v_call: TRBV18
j_call: TRBJ1-3
clone_size: .
cdr3_aa: CASSPSPGVLNGNTIYF

v_call: TRBV19
j_call: TRBJ1-3
clone_size: .
cdr3_aa: CASSGGIGNTIYF

v_call: TRBV6-5
j_call: TRBJ2-1
clone_size: .
cdr3_aa: CASSIGDYTYNEQFF

v_call: TRBV4-2
j_call: TRBJ2-2
clone_size: .
cdr3_aa: CASSQALAGNTGELFF

v_call: TRBV5-1
j_call: TRBJ1-4
clone_size: .
cdr3_aa: CASSRDRETTNEKLFF

v_call: TRBV27
j_call: TRBJ2-2
clone_size: .
cdr3_aa: CASSFYRGQVGELFF

v_call: TRBV5-6
j_call: TRBJ1-2
clone_size: .
cdr3_aa: CASSPGVLEYYGYTF

v_call: TRBV30
j_call: TRBJ1-6
clone_size: .
cdr3_aa: CAWTRVRASGPLHF

v_call: TRBV6-5
j_call: TRBJ2-7
clone_size: .
cdr3_aa: CASSAPRGWVYEQYF

v_call: TRBV5-4
j_call: TRBJ1-2
clone_size: .
cdr3_aa: CASSRGFEYGYTF

v_call: TRBV15
j_call: TRBJ2-1
clone_size: .
cdr3_aa: CATSPQGAASGSLYNEQFF

v_call: TRBV11-2
j_call: TRBJ2-7
clone_size: once
cdr3_aa: CASSLVATGFYEQYF

v_call: TRBV27
j_call: TRBJ1-2
clone_size: few
cdr3_aa: CASSLGTGARGYTF

v_call: TRBV4-2
j_call: TRBJ2-7
clone_size: .
cdr3_aa: CASSQDLGRDEQYF

v_call: TRBV4-1
j_call: TRBJ2-1
clone_size: .
cdr3_aa: CASSQVIPNEQFF

v_call: TRBV3-1/TRBV3-2
j_call: TRBJ2-5
clone_size: .
cdr3_aa: CASSAERGFQETQYF

v_call: TRBV28
j_call: TRBJ1-5
clone_size: once
cdr3_aa: CASSRYSSNQPQHF

v_call: TRBV20-1
j_call: TRBJ1-5
clone_size: medium-sized
cdr3_aa: CSASNGLDQPQHF

v_call: TRBV14
j_call: TRBJ1-6
clone_size: .
cdr3_aa: CASSQTGSKNSPLHF

v_call: TRBV27
j_call: TRBJ1-1
clone_size: .
cdr3_aa: CASSSTANTEAFF

v_call: TRBV29-1
j_call: TRBJ2-5
clone_size: .
cdr3_aa: CSVDSGRETQYF

v_call: TRBV9
j_call: TRBJ2-1
clone_size: .
cdr3_aa: CASSPPAGRGQFF

v_call: TRBV7-3
j_call: TRBJ2-3
clone_size: few
cdr3_aa: CASSLFGGGTDTQYF

v_call: TRBV19
j_call: TRBJ1-6
clone_size: .
cdr3_aa: CASSIEYRYSPLHF

v_call: TRBV19
j_call: TRBJ1-5
clone_size: .
cdr3_aa: CASTSRGKHGQPQHF

v_call: TRBV9
j_call: TRBJ2-7
clone_size: few
cdr3_aa: CASSVAPGSNEQYF

v_call: TRBV5-4
j_call: TRBJ2-3
clone_size: .
cdr3_aa: CVSSSLAGGPVNTQYF

v_call: TRBV7-3
j_call: TRBJ2-7
clone_size: .
cdr3_aa: CASSLMGAVSYEQYF

v_call: TRBV5-1
j_call: TRBJ2-1
clone_size: .
cdr3_aa: CATKVGTLYNEQFF

v_call: TRBV5-1
j_call: TRBJ1-6
clone_size: .
cdr3_aa: CASSLSRSENSPLHF

v_call: TRBV24-1
j_call: TRBJ2-1
clone_size: few
cdr3_aa: CATSIPRGNEQFF

v_call: TRBV28
j_call: TRBJ2-4
clone_size: .
cdr3_aa: CASLGQGGYRNIQYF

v_call: TRBV19
j_call: TRBJ1-5
clone_size: many
cdr3_aa: CASSIAFGQGEKNQPQHF

v_call: TRBV5-1
j_call: TRBJ1-5
clone_size: .
cdr3_aa: CASSLDGVGQPQHF

v_call: TRBV10-3
j_call: TRBJ2-7
clone_size: .
cdr3_aa: CAIKPSGVYEQYF

v_call: TRBV4-1
j_call: TRBJ1-2
clone_size: .
cdr3_aa: CASSPGGRDYGYTF

v_call: TRBV15
j_call: TRBJ1-2
clone_size: .
cdr3_aa: CATSRELAANYGYTF

v_call: TRBV10-3
j_call: TRBJ1-4
clone_size: .
cdr3_aa: CAISENEQKVIF

v_call: TRBV5-6
j_call: TRBJ1-5
clone_size: .
cdr3_aa: CASSLHRYSNQPQHF

v_call: TRBV5-6
j_call: TRBJ1-4
clone_size: .
cdr3_aa: CASSLVRQGWEKLFF

v_call: TRBV7-8
j_call: TRBJ1-4
clone_size: .
cdr3_aa: CASSLREGRVNEKLFF

v_call: TRBV7-3
j_call: TRBJ2-1
clone_size: .
cdr3_aa: CASGLTGDEQFF

v_call: TRBV7-9
j_call: TRBJ2-3
clone_size: .
cdr3_aa: CASSLAPSGVTDTQYF

v_call: TRBV7-2
j_call: TRBJ2-5
clone_size: once
cdr3_aa: CASSFATSGGPRDETQYF

v_call: TRBV2
j_call: TRBJ1-5
clone_size: .
cdr3_aa: CASRESTVNQPQHF

v_call: TRBV7-3
j_call: TRBJ2-3
clone_size: .
cdr3_aa: CASSLFATSGGATDTQYF

v_call: TRBV28
j_call: TRBJ1-5
clone_size: .
cdr3_aa: CASSFQGTFQPQHF

v_call: TRBV27
j_call: TRBJ1-4
clone_size: .
cdr3_aa: CASRLVGQKREKLFF

v_call: TRBV7-9
j_call: TRBJ2-3
clone_size: .
cdr3_aa: CASSLGGVSDTQYF

v_call: TRBV9
j_call: TRBJ1-4
clone_size: .
cdr3_aa: CASSLAPLTGATNEKLFF